The 30 T cell receptor beta chains presented below share a single source sample, sequenced in a study of graft-versus-host responses after intestinal transplantation. TCRdb keeps only in-frame clones here, not all; method: immunoSEQ multiplex PCR. Of about 14,000 clones listed, 25% to 40% were seen once; the top ten hold 1.9%. The culture paired around 200,000 irradiated violet-dye-labeled stimulators with around 200,000 CFSE-labeled responders. The specimen was alloreactive CD8+ T cells from a mixed lymphocyte reaction culture, collected before intestinal transplant. Subset reported: CFSE-low proliferating T cells sorted from roughly 6-day pre-transplant mixed lymphocyte reaction (GvH or HvG direction). The origin of the receptors is a human patient who received an intestinal transplant.

V usage is TRBV5-6 and J usage is TRBJ2-7; D unresolved. The CDR3 spans 14 residues. V was trimmed by 0 bases and J by 3 bases, leaving 10 bases between them. Per germline, CDR1 SGHDT and CDR2 YYEEEE. The CDR3 bases are TGTGCCAGCAGCTTGGGACCTGGAGACTACGAGCAGTACTTC. Protein sequence: CASSLGPGDYEQYF.

The table lists this clone with a few counts. This chain uses TRBV7-2 with TRBJ2-5; weak D call: TRBD1 (5 bases). The V and J ends lost 2 bases and 7 bases respectively, with 14 bases between them. CDR1 is SGHTA, CDR2 FQGNSA, per germline. The CDR3 covers 14 residues. The CDR3 DNA reads as TGTGCCAGCAGCTTAAATCCAGGGTTGGGGACCCAGTACTTC. Translating it yields CASSLNPGLGTQYF.

The V and J genes are TRBV7-2 and TRBJ2-7, with D possibly TRBD1 on 6 matching bases. This CDR3 comprises 14 residues. Trimming took 2 bases from V and 3 from J, leaving 11 bases between them. Germline V CDR1 and CDR2: SGHTA, FQGNSA. CDR3 in DNA: TGTGCCAGCAGCTTACCAGGGGCAGGCTACGAGCAGTACTTC. It yields the protein CASSLPGAGYEQYF.

The V call is TRBV7-2, the J call TRBJ2-3; TRBD2 matches at 10 bases. The V and J ends lost 2 bases and 4 bases, in that order; junction bases with no gene match: 3. The CDR3 is 15 residues long. Germline CDR1 SGHTA, CDR2 FQGNSA. In DNA form, the CDR3 reads TGTGCCAGCAGCTTATTAGCGGGGGGCCCAGATACGCAGTATTTT. Encoded protein: CASSLLAGGPDTQYF.

This clone was found a few times. The chain combines TRBV30 with TRBJ2-5, with no clear D. Trimming stripped 4 bases from V and 5 bases from J, with 11 bases between. This CDR3 is built from 12 residues. Germline V lookup: CDR1 GTSNPN, CDR2 SVGIG (reference sequence). The CDR3 DNA reads as TGTGCCTGGACCGATCCCGGGGAGACCCAGTACTTC. Translated: CAWTDPGETQYF.

This clone has more than one count but fewer than ten. V gene TRBV19 combines with J gene TRBJ1-1, with no clear D. Germline-derived CDR1 and CDR2 are LNHDA and SQIVND (reference sequence). The CDR3 has 13 residues. Trimming shortened V by 1 base and J by 3 bases, and 6 bases separated the two germline ends. For the CDR3, the DNA is TGTGCCAGTAGTATAGCACAGCACACTGAAGCTTTCTTT. This codes for CASSIAQHTEAFF.

This clone was observed a handful of times. The chain is built from TRBV4-3 and TRBJ2-7, with a possible D match to TRBD2 (5 bases). The length of the CDR3 is 15 residues. Trimming left V 1 base short and J 2 bases short, with 12 bases between. CDR1 LGHNA and CDR2 YSLEER come from the germline V gene. This chain's CDR3 is CASSQGSGVPYEQYF. In nucleotides, the CDR3 is TGCGCCAGCAGCCAAGGGTCCGGGGTCCCCTACGAGCAGTACTTC.

This clone was recorded once. V gene TRBV4-3 combines with J gene TRBJ1-1; D gene unclear. The CDR3 spans 14 residues. Looked up from germline, CDR1 is LGHNA and CDR2 is YSLEER. Deletions cut 0 bases from V and 5 bases from J, with 10 bases between. The CDR3 region is CASSQDRVLTEAFF. The CDR3 region has the DNA TGCGCCAGCAGCCAAGATCGGGTTTTGACTGAAGCTTTCTTT.

This clone was counted a few times. CDR3 nucleotides: TGTGCCTGGAGTCAGGACTCCCTCACAGATACGCAGTATTTT. This gives the protein CAWSQDSLTDTQYF. This chain joins TRBV30 and TRBJ2-3; D may be TRBD2 (5 bases). CDR1 and CDR2 (germline): GTSNPN, SVGIG (reference sequence). Between the trimmed V and J ends, which lost 2 bases and 2 bases, there was a span of 11 bases. The CDR3 sequence is 14 residues long.

The rearrangement joins TRBV27 to TRBJ2-7; the match to TRBD1 covers 9 bases. Germline CDR1 MNHEY, CDR2 SMNVEV (reference sequence). The CDR3 is made up of 14 amino acids. Trimming cost V 5 bases and J 1 base; bases outside gene matches: 3. The CDR3 coding sequence is TGTGCCAGCAGTGCCGGGACAGGGTCCTACGAGCAGTACTTC. The encoded protein is CASSAGTGSYEQYF.

This chain connects TRBV18 to TRBJ2-2; 7 positions match TRBD1. The CDR3 totals 14 residues. The germline V gene encodes CDR1 KGHSH and CDR2 LQKENI. Trimming took 1 base from V and 4 from J; bases not matched to a gene: 0. CDR3 bases: TGTGCCAGCTCACCACACAGGGGCACCGGGGAGCTGTTTTTT. It yields the protein CASSPHRGTGELFF.

This clone occurred a few times. This chain connects TRBV10-2 to TRBJ2-2; TRBD2 matches at 7 bases. This CDR3 spans 16 amino acids. Trimming took 3 bases from V and 6 from J; bases not matched to a gene: 10. CDR1 and CDR2 from the germline V gene are WSHSY and SAAADI. The CDR3 reads CASSDRLAEESGELFF. The CDR3 bases are TGCGCCAGCAGTGATCGCCTAGCGGAGGAGTCCGGGGAGCTGTTTTTT.

The chain has TRBV4-2 and TRBJ2-7, with D perhaps matching TRBD1 (5 bases). Trimming took 6 bases from V and 0 from J, leaving 9 bases between them. CDR1 and CDR2 from the germline V gene are LGHNA and YNFKEQ. The length of the CDR3 is 13 residues. The CDR3 is CASSDSYSYEQYF. CDR3 nucleotides: TGTGCCAGCAGTGACAGCTACTCCTACGAGCAGTACTTC.

The gene calls are TRBV30 and TRBJ1-3; D remains ambiguous. The germline V gene encodes CDR1 GTSNPN and CDR2 SVGIG (reference sequence). V lost 4 bases, J lost 3 bases, and 10 bases lay in between. The CDR3 totals 13 residues. This chain's CDR3 is CAWTDNIGNTIYF. As DNA, the CDR3 is TGTGCCTGGACAGACAACATTGGAAACACCATATATTTT.

The chain recombines TRBV30 with TRBJ1-2; D remains unclear. Germline assignment: CDR1 GTSNPN and CDR2 SVGIG (reference sequence). The CDR3 covers 12 residues. The V gene lost 4 bases and the J gene lost 0 bases, with 6 bases spanning the gap. CDR3: CAWTYSNYGYTF. CDR3 nucleotide sequence: TGTGCCTGGACCTACTCTAACTATGGCTACACCTTC.

The chain uses TRBV4-1 and TRBJ1-4; possibly TRBD1 for D (5 bases). V shed 4 bases and J shed 8 bases, with 14 bases lying between them. CDR3 length: 14 amino acids. Germline V gene data show CDR1 as MGHRA and CDR2 as YSYEKL. The chain's CDR3 is CASSLKDIGEKLFF. The DNA for the CDR3 is TGCGCCAGCAGCCTCAAGGACATTGGCGAAAAACTGTTTTTT.

This chain uses TRBV12-5 with TRBJ1-2; D not resolved. The V end lost 0 bases, the J end lost 8 bases, and 10 bases lay between the germline ends. CDR3 size: 13 residues. Per the germline V gene, CDR1 is LGHNT and CDR2 is FRNRAP. CDR3 bases: TGTGCTAGTGGTTTGGTACCAGTCGGGGGCTACACCTTC. Encoded protein: CASGLVPVGGYTF.

This chain connects TRBV7-9 to TRBJ2-1, with TRBD2 identical over 12 bases. Germline V CDR1 and CDR2: SEHNR, FQNEAQ (reference sequence). This CDR3 contains 18 residues. J lost 8 bases, V lost 2 bases, and 13 bases had no gene match. CDR3 sequence (DNA): TGTGCCAGCAGCTTATCTGTTCTAGCGGGGGGGCCGGTAGATGAGCAGTTCTTC. Protein: CASSLSVLAGGPVDEQFF.

The table lists this clone with a few counts. The chain has TRBV21-1 and TRBJ2-4; whether TRBD2, the table's D call, matches the DNA was not checked. TRBV21-1 is assigned pseudogene status. This CDR3 has 22 amino acids. CDR3 in DNA: TGTGCCAGCAGCAAATGGTGTTATAGCAGCCGGAGGGAGATGTGGGCAAAAAACATTCAGTACTTC. This encodes CASSKWCYSSRREMWAKNIQYF.

There are a few counts of this clone. The chain uses TRBV27 and TRBJ2-7; perhaps TRBD2 as D (6 bases). V was pared by 5 bases and J by 6 bases, with 14 bases between. Germline V lookup: CDR1 MNHEY, CDR2 SMNVEV (reference sequence). The CDR3 runs to 13 residues. CDR3 DNA sequence: TGTGCCAGCAGTGGAGGGGTGGACGGCGAGCAGTACTTC. The encoded protein is CASSGGVDGEQYF.

Points on this clone: The sample holds other DNA sequences that translate to the same CDR3. The V and J genes are TRBV9 and TRBJ2-3; the match to TRBD2 covers 12 bases. Germline CDR1 is SGDLS and CDR2 is YYNGEE. The CDR3 totals 17 residues. V was clipped by 2 bases and J by 1 base; unmatched bases: 5. CDR3 in amino acids: CASSVGTSGLGTDTQYF. CDR3 DNA sequence: TGTGCCAGCAGCGTTGGGACTAGCGGGCTTGGCACAGATACGCAGTATTTT.

This clone was detected a few times. The chain combines TRBV4-3 with TRBJ2-7; 9 nucleotides match TRBD2. The CDR3 has 15 residues. V lost 4 bases to trimming and J lost 7 bases; unmatched junction nucleotides: 11. Per germline, CDR1 LGHNA and CDR2 YSLEER. DNA of the CDR3: TGCGCCAGCAGCCTGGGAAGCGGGGGGTCTGAGGAGCAGTACTTC. Encoded protein: CASSLGSGGSEEQYF.

This clone qualifies as medium-sized (0.01 to 0.1%). The chain combines TRBV7-6 with TRBJ2-7; TRBD2 is a possible D gene (5 bases). Germline CDR1 is SGHVS and CDR2 is FNYEAQ. Trimming shortened V by 0 bases and J by 2 bases, and 11 bases separated the two germline ends. This CDR3 is built from 15 residues. In DNA form, the CDR3 reads TGTGCCAGCAGCTTAGCGCCTTCGGGGACCTACGAGCAGTACTTC. Translating it yields CASSLAPSGTYEQYF.

The table lists this clone with a few counts. The chain links TRBV5-4 to TRBJ1-1; D ambiguous. V was shortened by 4 bases and J by 4 bases, with 11 bases between the two germline ends. The CDR3 has 13 residues. CDR1 is SGHNT and CDR2 is YYREEE in the germline V gene (reference sequence). The CDR3 protein is CASSLVPGTEAFF. CDR3 in DNA: TGTGCCAGCAGCCTTGTTCCGGGCACTGAAGCTTTCTTT. Supplemented by reference TRBV5-4 and TRBJ1-1, the full variable domain reads ETGVTQSPTHLIKTRGQQVTLRCSSQSGHNTVSWYQQALGQGPQFIFQYYREEENGRGNFPPRFSGLQFPNYSSELNVNALELDDSALYLCASSLVPGTEAFFGQGTRLTVV.

This clone was seen a handful of times. The rearrangement uses TRBV4-3 and TRBJ2-7, with 7 positions matching TRBD2. Germline CDR1 LGHNA, CDR2 YSLEER. J was trimmed by 2 bases and V by 5 bases; bases with no gene match: 9. The CDR3 contains 15 residues. The CDR3 coding sequence is TGCGCCAGCAGCGAAGGCGTGGGGAGGGCCTACGAGCAGTACTTC. The encoded protein is CASSEGVGRAYEQYF.

This clone was found a few times. V and J are TRBV7-9 and TRBJ2-7, with 8 positions matching TRBD2. The CDR3 is 16 amino acids. The ends lost 0 bases at V and 0 bases at J; junction bases unmatched: 4. Germline V CDR1 and CDR2: SEHNR, FQNEAQ (reference sequence). CDR3 loop: CASSLARSGSSYEQYF. CDR3 nucleotides: TGTGCCAGCAGCTTAGCGAGGAGCGGGAGCTCCTACGAGCAGTACTTC.

The chain combines TRBV27 with TRBJ2-7, with 11 bases that match TRBD2. The germline CDR1 and CDR2 sequences are MNHEY and SMNVEV (reference sequence). This CDR3 has 16 residues. With V trimmed by 5 bases and J by 2 bases, 8 bases remained unmatched. The CDR3 coding sequence is TGTGCCAGCAGTCAGACCGGGACTAGCGGCCCCTACGAGCAGTACTTC. Its translation: CASSQTGTSGPYEQYF.

The chain joins TRBV2 to TRBJ1-3; no definite D call. Germline lookup yields CDR1 SNHLY and CDR2 FYNNEI. The length of the CDR3 is 13 residues. Between the trimmed V and J ends, which lost 1 base and 8 bases, there was a span of 9 bases. Here the CDR3 DNA reads TGTGCCAGCAGTGAAGGGGCCCCCGACACCATATATTTT. Translating gives CASSEGAPDTIYF.

J is TRBJ1-2 and V is TRBV5-4, with 8 bases fitting TRBD1. The CDR3 is 13 amino acids. V was pared by 2 bases and J by 8 bases, with 5 bases of the junction left unmatched. Germline CDR1 reads SGHNT; CDR2 reads YYREEE (reference sequence). CDR3 bases: TGTGCCAGCAGCTTCGGACAGGGAGAGGGCTACACCTTC. Protein product: CASSFGQGEGYTF.

The chain links TRBV4-3 to TRBJ2-7, with 10 nucleotides matching TRBD2. The CDR3 runs 16 residues. The V gene's germline CDR1 is LGHNA and CDR2 YSLEER. V dropped 3 bases and J dropped 1; count of bases not matched to a gene: 6. CDR3 coding DNA: TGCGCCAGCAGCCAGGGAACTAGCGGGGCTTCCTACGAGCAGTACTTC. Amino acids: CASSQGTSGASYEQYF.